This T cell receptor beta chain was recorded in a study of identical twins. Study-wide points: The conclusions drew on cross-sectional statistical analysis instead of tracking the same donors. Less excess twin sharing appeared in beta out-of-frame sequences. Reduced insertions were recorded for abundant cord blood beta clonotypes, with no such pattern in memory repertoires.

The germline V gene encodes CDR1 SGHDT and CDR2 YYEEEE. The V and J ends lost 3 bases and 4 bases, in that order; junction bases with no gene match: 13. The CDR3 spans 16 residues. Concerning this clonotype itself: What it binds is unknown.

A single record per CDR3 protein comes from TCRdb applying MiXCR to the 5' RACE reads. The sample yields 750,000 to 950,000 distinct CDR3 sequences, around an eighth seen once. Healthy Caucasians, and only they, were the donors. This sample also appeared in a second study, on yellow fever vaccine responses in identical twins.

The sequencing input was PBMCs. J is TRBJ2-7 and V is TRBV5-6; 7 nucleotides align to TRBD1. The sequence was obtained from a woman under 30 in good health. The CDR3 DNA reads TGTGCCAGCAGCTCCTGGGCTTACAGGGGTAATTACGAGCAGTACTTC. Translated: CASSSWAYRGNYEQYF.